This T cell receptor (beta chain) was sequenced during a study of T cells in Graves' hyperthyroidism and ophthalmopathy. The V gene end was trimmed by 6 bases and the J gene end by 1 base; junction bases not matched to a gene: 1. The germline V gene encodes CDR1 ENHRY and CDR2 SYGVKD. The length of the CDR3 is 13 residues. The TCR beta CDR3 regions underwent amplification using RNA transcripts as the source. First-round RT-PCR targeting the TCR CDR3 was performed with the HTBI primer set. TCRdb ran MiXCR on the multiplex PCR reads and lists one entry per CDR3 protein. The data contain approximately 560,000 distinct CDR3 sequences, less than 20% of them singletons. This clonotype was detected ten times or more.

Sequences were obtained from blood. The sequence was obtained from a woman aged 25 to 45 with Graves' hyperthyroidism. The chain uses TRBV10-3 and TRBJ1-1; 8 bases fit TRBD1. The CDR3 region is CAIRGQANTEAFF. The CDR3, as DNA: TGTGCCATCAGGGGACAGGCGAACACTGAAGCTTTCTTT.